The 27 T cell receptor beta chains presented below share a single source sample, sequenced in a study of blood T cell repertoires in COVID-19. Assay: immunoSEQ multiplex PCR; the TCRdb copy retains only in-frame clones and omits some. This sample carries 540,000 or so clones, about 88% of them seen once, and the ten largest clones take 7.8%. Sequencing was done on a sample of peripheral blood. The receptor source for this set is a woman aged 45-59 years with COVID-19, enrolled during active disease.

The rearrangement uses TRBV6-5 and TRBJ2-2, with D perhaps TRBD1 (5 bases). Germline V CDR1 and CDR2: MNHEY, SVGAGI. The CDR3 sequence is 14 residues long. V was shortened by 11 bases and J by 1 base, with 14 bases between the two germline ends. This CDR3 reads CASYGAMNTGELFF. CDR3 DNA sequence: TGTGCCTCCTATGGGGCGATGAACACCGGGGAGCTGTTTTTT.

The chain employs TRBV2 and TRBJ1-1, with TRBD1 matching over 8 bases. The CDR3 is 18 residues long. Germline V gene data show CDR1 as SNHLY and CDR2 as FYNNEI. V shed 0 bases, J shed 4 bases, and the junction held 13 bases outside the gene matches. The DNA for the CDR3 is TGTGCCAGCAGTGAAGCGCGACAGGGGATCTCGGAAGGCACTGAAGCTTTCTTT. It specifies CASSEARQGISEGTEAFF.

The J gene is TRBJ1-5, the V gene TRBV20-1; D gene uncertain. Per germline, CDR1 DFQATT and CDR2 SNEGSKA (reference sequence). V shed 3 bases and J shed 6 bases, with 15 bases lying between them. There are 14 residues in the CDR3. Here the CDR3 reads CSASEGGRVQPQHF. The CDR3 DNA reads TGCAGTGCTAGTGAAGGAGGGAGGGTTCAGCCCCAGCATTTT.

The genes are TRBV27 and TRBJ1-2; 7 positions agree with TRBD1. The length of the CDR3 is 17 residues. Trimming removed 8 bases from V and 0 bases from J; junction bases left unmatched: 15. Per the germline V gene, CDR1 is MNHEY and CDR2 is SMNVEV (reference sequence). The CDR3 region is CASLPQGDRDSNYGYTF. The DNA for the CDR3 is TGTGCCAGCCTGCCGCAGGGGGACAGAGACTCTAACTATGGCTACACCTTC.

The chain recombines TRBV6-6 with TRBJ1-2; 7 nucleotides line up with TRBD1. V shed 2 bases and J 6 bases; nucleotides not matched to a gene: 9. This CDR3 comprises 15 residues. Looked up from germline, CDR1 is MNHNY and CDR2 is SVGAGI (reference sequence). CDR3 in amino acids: CASSYGMETGHGYTF. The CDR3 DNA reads TGTGCCAGCAGTTACGGGATGGAGACAGGGCATGGCTACACCTTC.

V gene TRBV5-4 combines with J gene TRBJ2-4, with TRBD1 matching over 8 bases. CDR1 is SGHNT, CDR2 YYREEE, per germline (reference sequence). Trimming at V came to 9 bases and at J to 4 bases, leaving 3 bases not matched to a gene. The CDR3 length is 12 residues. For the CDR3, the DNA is TGTGCCACCCAGGGGGCGAAAAACATTCAGTACTTC. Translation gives CATQGAKNIQYF.

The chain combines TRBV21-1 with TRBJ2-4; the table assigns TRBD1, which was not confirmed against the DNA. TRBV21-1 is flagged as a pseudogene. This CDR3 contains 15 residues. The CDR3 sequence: CASSKIQGAKNIQYF. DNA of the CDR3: TGTGCCAGCAGCAAAATTCAGGGAGCCAAAAACATTCAGTACTTC.

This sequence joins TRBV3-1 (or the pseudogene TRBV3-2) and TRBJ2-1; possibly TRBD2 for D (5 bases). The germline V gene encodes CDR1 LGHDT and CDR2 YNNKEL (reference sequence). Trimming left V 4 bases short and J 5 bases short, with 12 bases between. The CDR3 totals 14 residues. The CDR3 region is CASSLGSYNNEQFF. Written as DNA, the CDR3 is TGTGCCAGCAGCCTTGGGAGTTACAACAATGAGCAGTTCTTC.

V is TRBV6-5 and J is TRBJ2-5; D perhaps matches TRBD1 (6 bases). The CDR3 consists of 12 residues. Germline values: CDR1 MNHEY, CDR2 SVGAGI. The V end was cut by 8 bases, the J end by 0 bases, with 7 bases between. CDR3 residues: CASGTNQETQYF. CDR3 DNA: TGTGCCAGCGGGACAAACCAAGAGACCCAGTACTTC.

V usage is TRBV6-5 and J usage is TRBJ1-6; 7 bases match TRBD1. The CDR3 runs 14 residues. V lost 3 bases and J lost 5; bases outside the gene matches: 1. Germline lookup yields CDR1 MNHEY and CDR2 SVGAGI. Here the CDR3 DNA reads TGTGCCAGCAGTTATAGGGGGCATAATTCACCCCTCCACTTT. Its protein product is CASSYRGHNSPLHF.

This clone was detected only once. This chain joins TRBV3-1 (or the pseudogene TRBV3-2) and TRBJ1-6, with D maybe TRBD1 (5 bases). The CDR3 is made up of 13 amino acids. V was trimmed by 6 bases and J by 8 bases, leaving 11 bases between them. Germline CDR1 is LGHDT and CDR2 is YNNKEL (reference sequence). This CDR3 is CASRGVRDSPLHF. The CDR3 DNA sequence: TGTGCCAGCAGAGGGGTAAGAGATTCACCCCTCCACTTT.

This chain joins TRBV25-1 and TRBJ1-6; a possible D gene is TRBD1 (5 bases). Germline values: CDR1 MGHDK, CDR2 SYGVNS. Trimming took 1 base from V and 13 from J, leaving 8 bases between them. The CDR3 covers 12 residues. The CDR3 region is CASSESGAPLHF. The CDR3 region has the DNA TGTGCCAGCAGTGAATCTGGGGCGCCCCTCCACTTT.

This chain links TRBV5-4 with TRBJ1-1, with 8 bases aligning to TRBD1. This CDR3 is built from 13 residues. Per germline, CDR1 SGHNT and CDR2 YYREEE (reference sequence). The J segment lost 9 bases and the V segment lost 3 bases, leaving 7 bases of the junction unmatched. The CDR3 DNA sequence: TGTGCCAGCAGCTGGGGACAGGCGGATAAAGCTTTCTTT. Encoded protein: CASSWGQADKAFF.

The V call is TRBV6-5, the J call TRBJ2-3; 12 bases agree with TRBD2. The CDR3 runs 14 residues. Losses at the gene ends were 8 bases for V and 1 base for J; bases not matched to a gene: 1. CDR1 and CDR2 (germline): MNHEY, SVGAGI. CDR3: CASRLAGGTDTQYF. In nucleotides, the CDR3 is TGTGCCAGCCGACTAGCGGGGGGCACAGATACGCAGTATTTT.

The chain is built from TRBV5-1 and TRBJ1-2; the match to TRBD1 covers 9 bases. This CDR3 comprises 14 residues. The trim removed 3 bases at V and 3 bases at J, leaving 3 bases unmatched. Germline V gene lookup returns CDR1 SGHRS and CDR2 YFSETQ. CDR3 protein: CASSSTGGHYGYTF. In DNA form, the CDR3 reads TGCGCCAGCAGCTCGACAGGGGGGCACTATGGCTACACCTTC.

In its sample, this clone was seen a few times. As DNA, the CDR3 is TGTGCCAGCAGCCAAGAAAGGCGGGGGGTGCCCTACGAGCAGTACTTC. Amino acid sequence: CASSQERRGVPYEQYF. The genes are TRBV4-2 and TRBJ2-7, with 8 bases that match TRBD2. The CDR3 extends over 16 amino acids. V lost 0 bases and J lost 2; bases outside the gene matches: 6. The V gene's germline CDR1 is LGHNA and CDR2 YNFKEQ.

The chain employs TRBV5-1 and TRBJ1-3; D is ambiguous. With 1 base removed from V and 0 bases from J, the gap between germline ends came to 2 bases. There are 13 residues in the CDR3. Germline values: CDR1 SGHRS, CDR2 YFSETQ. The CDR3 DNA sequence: TGCGCCAGCAGCTTGTACTCTGGAAACACCATATATTTT. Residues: CASSLYSGNTIYF.

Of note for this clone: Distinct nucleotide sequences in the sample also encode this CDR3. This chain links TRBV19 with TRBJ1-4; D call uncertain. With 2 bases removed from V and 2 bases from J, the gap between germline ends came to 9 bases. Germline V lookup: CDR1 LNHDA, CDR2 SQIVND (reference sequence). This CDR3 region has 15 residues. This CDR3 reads CASSISGLTNEKLFF. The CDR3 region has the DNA TGTGCCAGTAGTATAAGCGGACTGACTAATGAAAAACTGTTTTTT.

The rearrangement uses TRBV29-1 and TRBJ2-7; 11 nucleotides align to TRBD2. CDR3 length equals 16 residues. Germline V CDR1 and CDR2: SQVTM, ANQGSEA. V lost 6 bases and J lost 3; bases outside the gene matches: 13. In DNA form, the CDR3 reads TGCAGCGTCGCCAAACTAGCGGGGGTCTTAATCTACGAGCAGTACTTC. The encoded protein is CSVAKLAGVLIYEQYF.

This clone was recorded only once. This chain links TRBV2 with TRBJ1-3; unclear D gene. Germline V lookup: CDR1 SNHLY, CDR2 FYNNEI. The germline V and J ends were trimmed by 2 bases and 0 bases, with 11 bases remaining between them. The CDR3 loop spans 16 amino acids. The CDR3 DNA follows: TGTGCCAGCAGTGAAAGTGTCCTCGGCTCTGGAAACACCATATATTTT. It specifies CASSESVLGSGNTIYF.

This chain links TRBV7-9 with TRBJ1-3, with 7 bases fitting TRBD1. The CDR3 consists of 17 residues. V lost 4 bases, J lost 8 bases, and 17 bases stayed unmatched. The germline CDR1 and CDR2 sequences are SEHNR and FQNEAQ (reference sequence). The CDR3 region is CASSSRYRGQGDDTIYF. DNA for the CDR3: TGTGCCAGCAGCTCCCGCTATAGGGGTCAGGGGGATGACACCATATATTTT.

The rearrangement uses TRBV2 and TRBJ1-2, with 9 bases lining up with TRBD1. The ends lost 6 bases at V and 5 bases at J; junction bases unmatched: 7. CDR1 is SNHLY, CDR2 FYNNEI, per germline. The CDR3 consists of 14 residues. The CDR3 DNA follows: TGTGCCAGCAGCCATCGACAGGGGGAGTATGGCTACACCTTC. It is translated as CASSHRQGEYGYTF.

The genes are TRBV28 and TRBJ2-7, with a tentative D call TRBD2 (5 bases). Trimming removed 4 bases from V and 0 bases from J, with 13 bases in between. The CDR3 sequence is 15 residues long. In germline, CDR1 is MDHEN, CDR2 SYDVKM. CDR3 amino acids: CASSYYVGDSYEQYF. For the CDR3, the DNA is TGTGCCAGCAGTTACTATGTCGGGGACTCCTACGAGCAGTACTTC.

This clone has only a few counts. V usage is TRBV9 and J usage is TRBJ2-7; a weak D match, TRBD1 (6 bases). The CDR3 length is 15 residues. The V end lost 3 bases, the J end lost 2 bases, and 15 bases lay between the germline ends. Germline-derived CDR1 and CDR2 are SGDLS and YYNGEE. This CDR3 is CASSANTGLPYEQYF. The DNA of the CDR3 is TGTGCCAGCAGCGCTAATACAGGGTTACCCTACGAGCAGTACTTC.

CDR3: CASSSSDRAYGYTF. DNA for the CDR3: TGTGCCAGCAGCTCATCGGACAGGGCCTATGGCTACACCTTC. The gene calls are TRBV3-1 (or the pseudogene TRBV3-2) and TRBJ1-2; 8 positions agree with TRBD1. V dropped 5 bases and J dropped 4; count of bases not matched to a gene: 6. CDR3 length equals 14 residues. Germline V gives CDR1 LGHDT, CDR2 YNNKEL (reference sequence).

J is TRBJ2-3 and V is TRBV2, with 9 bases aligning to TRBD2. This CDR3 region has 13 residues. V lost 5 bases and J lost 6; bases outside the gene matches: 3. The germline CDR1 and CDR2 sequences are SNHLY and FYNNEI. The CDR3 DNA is TGTGCCAGCAGTTTAGCGGGGGTGGATACGCAGTATTTT. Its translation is CASSLAGVDTQYF.

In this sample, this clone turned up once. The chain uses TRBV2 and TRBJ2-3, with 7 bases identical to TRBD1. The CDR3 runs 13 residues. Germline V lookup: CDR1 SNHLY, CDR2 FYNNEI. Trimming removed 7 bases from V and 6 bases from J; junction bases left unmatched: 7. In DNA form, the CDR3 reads TGTGCCAGCAACAGGGGCCCCGGGGATACGCAGTATTTT. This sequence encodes CASNRGPGDTQYF.